The entry below describes one TCR beta chain. This specimen belongs to a study of blood T cells in healthy people across ages. Sample-barcoded 5' priming and a J-beta primer mix drove a second PCR of roughly 6 to 12 cycles. One entry per CDR3 protein, called by TCRdb with MiXCR from the 5' RACE reads. The repertoire holds roughly 2 million distinct CDR3 sequences, less than 50% seen once, with roughly 2% in the top ten. The authors extracted at least 5 micrograms of total RNA per sample. The CDR3 runs to 15 residues. With 0 bases clipped from V and 4 bases from J, the junction kept 5 bases outside the gene matches. The germline CDR1 and CDR2 sequences are DFQATT and SNEGSKA (reference sequence).

The chain links TRBV20-1 to TRBJ2-3, with 9 bases that match TRBD2. Sequences were obtained from blood. This TCR derives from a woman between 35 and 50 years old in good health. The CDR3 reads CSAREGAGGSDTQYF. Written as DNA, the CDR3 is TGCAGTGCTAGAGAAGGGGCGGGGGGGTCAGATACGCAGTATTTT.